This is a list of T cell receptor beta chains from one sample in a study of blood T cell repertoires in COVID-19. Some clones are missing from TCRdb's copy, which holds only in-frame ones; the method was immunoSEQ multiplex PCR. The repertoire holds 240,000 or so clones, with more than 75% as singletons. Sequenced material: peripheral blood. All receptors derive from an older man with acute or convalescent COVID-19. Each CDR3 is given with its conserved first and last residue. D genes are given only for firm matches. Expanded clones are given a class, and other clones once, few, many or no size at all.

once	TRBJ2-3	TRBV29-1	NA	TGCAGTTTTTCCGCGCCAGGGGTCACAGATACGCAGTATTTT	CSFSAPGVTDTQYF
once	TRBJ1-2	TRBV25-1	NA	TGTGCCAGCAGTCCCCCCCTGGGGGGGGCTCTCTATGGCTACACCTTC	CASSPPLGGALYGYTF
few	TRBJ2-1	TRBV7-3	TRBD1	TGTGCCAGCAGCTATGACAGGGGGCCCTACAATGAGCAGTTCTTC	CASSYDRGPYNEQFF
NA	TRBJ2-7	TRBV7-2	NA	TGTGCCAGCAGTCTTCAAGTCGGGGTTTCCTACGAGCAGTACTTC	CASSLQVGVSYEQYF
NA	TRBJ1-5	TRBV6-1	NA	TGTGCCAGCAGTGAAGCACAGGGATGGAATCAGCCCCAGCATTTT	CASSEAQGWNQPQHF
NA	TRBJ2-3	TRBV9	TRBD2	TGTGCCAGCAGCGTAGACATAGCGGGGGGGCCTATAGATACGCAGTATTTT	CASSVDIAGGPIDTQYF
NA	TRBJ1-1	TRBV11-2	NA	TGTGCCAGCAGCCATGAGGGGGGGCAAGCTTTCTTT	CASSHEGGQAFF
NA	TRBJ2-7	TRBV18	TRBD1	TGTGCCAGCTCACCCCTCGGGACAGGGATCGACGAGCAGTACTTC	CASSPLGTGIDEQYF
NA	TRBJ1-2	TRBV12-3/TRBV12-4	NA	TGTGCCAGCAGTTTGTCCTCCTATGGCTACACCTTC	CASSLSSYGYTF
NA	TRBJ2-5	TRBV20-1	TRBD2	TGCAGTGCTAGTGCATTCCTAGCGGGTCAAGAGACCCAGTACTTC	CSASAFLAGQETQYF
once	TRBJ2-5	TRBV28	NA	TGTGCCAGCAGTTTACCGGAAGAGACCCAGTACTTC	CASSLPEETQYF
NA	TRBJ2-5	TRBV5-1	TRBD2	TGCGCCAGCAGCTTGGGCGGGAGCCAGGCGGAGACCCAGTACTTC	CASSLGGSQAETQYF
NA	TRBJ2-3	TRBV5-1	NA	TGCGCCAGCAGCTCCCTCAGGCAGGACAGAGATACGCAGTATTTT	CASSSLRQDRDTQYF
once	TRBJ1-5	TRBV2	NA	TGTGCCAGCAGGGACAGCGTATATAGCAATCAGCCCCAGCATTTT	CASRDSVYSNQPQHF
NA	TRBJ2-1	TRBV4-2	NA	TGTGCCAGCAGCCAAGTAGGTGGGAGTGCCCACAATGAGCAGTTCTTC	CASSQVGGSAHNEQFF
NA	TRBJ1-1	TRBV20-1	NA	TGCAGTGCTAGTCAAGGGGTAGTCGCTGAAGCTTTCTTT	CSASQGVVAEAFF
few	TRBJ1-2	TRBV7-2	NA	TGTGCCAGCAGCTTTGTTGCGGCTAGCTATGGCTACACCTTC	CASSFVAASYGYTF
once	TRBJ2-7	TRBV7-8	TRBD2	TGTGCCAGCAGCTCTTCGATAGCGGGAACCGTCTACGAGCAGTACTTC	CASSSSIAGTVYEQYF
once	TRBJ1-2	TRBV25-1	NA	TGTGCCAGCGTAGGAGCCTCGGGGGGCTACACCTTC	CASVGASGGYTF
NA	TRBJ1-5	TRBV18	NA	TGTGCCAGCTCACAATCCCCTCGGGGTATCCAGCCCCAGCATTTT	CASSQSPRGIQPQHF
few	TRBJ1-1	TRBV7-9	NA	TGTGCCAGCTTTTCGGCGGGGCTGATGAACACTGAAGCTTTCTTT	CASFSAGLMNTEAFF
NA	TRBJ2-6	TRBV7-3	TRBD2	TGTGCCAGCAGCCGCGGGGGGGGCGGTCAGGCTGGGGCCAACGTCCTGACTTTC	CASSRGGGGQAGANVLTF
NA	TRBJ1-2	TRBV7-8	TRBD1	TGTGCCAGCAGCTCGGACAGGGGGGGACAATATGGCTACACCTTC	CASSSDRGGQYGYTF
NA	TRBJ1-3	TRBV3-1/TRBV3-2	NA	TGTGCCAGCAGCTTCCAGAACTCTGGAAACACCATATATTTT	CASSFQNSGNTIYF
NA	TRBJ1-2	TRBV2	NA	TGTGCCAGCAGTGAAGTTGACGGAGGAAGCTATGGCTACACCTTC	CASSEVDGGSYGYTF
few	TRBJ1-2	TRBV5-1	TRBD1	TGCGCCAGCAGCTTGGAGTTTGGACAGGGGACCTATGGCTACACCTTC	CASSLEFGQGTYGYTF
NA	TRBJ2-7	TRBV3-1/TRBV3-2	NA	TGTGCCAGCAGCCACGGAGAAGGCTCCTACGAGCAGTACTTC	CASSHGEGSYEQYF
few	TRBJ2-7	TRBV19	TRBD1	TGTGCCAGTAGTATTGGGTCGGGACAGCTGTTAAACGAGCAGTACTTC	CASSIGSGQLLNEQYF
NA	TRBJ1-4	TRBV2	TRBD1	TGTGCCAGCAGTGAATTCGGGACAGGGGTTAATGAAAAACTGTTTTTT	CASSEFGTGVNEKLFF
once	TRBJ1-2	TRBV19	NA	TGTGCCAGTAGCCCGGGGGGGGCCTATGGCTACACCTTC	CASSPGGAYGYTF
few	TRBJ1-4	TRBV15	NA	TGTGCCACCAGCAGAGATGTCGGTAATGAAAAACTGTTTTTT	CATSRDVGNEKLFF
NA	TRBJ1-4	TRBV12-3/TRBV12-4	NA	TGTGCCAGCCGGCGGACTAATGAAAAACTGTTTTTT	CASRRTNEKLFF
NA	TRBJ2-1	TRBV19	TRBD2	TGTGCCAGTAGTATGGGCGGTCGGGGGGTCCAGTTCTTC	CASSMGGRGVQFF
once	TRBJ1-6	TRBV5-1	TRBD1	TGCGCCAGCGCACCCGGACAGGCGCGGTCACCCCTCCACTTT	CASAPGQARSPLHF
NA	TRBJ1-5	TRBV6-5	TRBD1	TGTGCCAGCAGTTACTCCGGGACAGGGGGCAATCAGCCCCAGCATTTT	CASSYSGTGGNQPQHF
NA	TRBJ1-1	TRBV6-5	TRBD1	TGTGCCAGCAGTTTTAACAGGGGGGAAGACACTGAAGCTTTCTTT	CASSFNRGEDTEAFF
NA	TRBJ2-1	TRBV2	TRBD2	TGTGCCAGCTCAGGCGGGAGTAGGTCCTACAATGAGCAGTTCTTC	CASSGGSRSYNEQFF
NA	TRBJ2-1	TRBV29-1	NA	TGCAGCGTTGAAGGAAATGTCAGGAATGAGCAGTTCTTC	CSVEGNVRNEQFF
NA	TRBJ2-1	TRBV5-6	TRBD2	TGTGCCAGCAGCTTGACTAGCGGGAACAATGAGCAGTTCTTC	CASSLTSGNNEQFF
NA	TRBJ2-5	TRBV7-9	TRBD1	TGTGCCAGCAGGAACACAGGGGGTGAGACCCAGTACTTC	CASRNTGGETQYF
NA	TRBJ1-6	TRBV2	NA	TGTGCCAGCAGTCTTCTCGGCCAGGCTAATAATTCACCCCTCCACTTT	CASSLLGQANNSPLHF
NA	TRBJ2-5	TRBV11-3	NA	TGTGCCAGCAGCCCGGGGGTTAGGGAGACCCAGTACTTC	CASSPGVRETQYF
NA	TRBJ2-7	TRBV27	NA	TGTGCCAGCAGTTTAAGTCGGGGGACTGACGAGCAGTACTTC	CASSLSRGTDEQYF
NA	TRBJ1-1	TRBV20-1	NA	TGCAGTGCCTACAGGGAAACTGAAGCTTTCTTT	CSAYRETEAFF
NA	TRBJ1-1	TRBV28	NA	TGTGCCAGCAGTCTTTATAACACTGAAGCTTTCTTT	CASSLYNTEAFF
NA	TRBJ1-2	TRBV10-2	TRBD1	TGCGCCAGCAGTGAGTCCCAGGGGGTCGGTGGCTACACCTTC	CASSESQGVGGYTF
NA	TRBJ2-7	TRBV6-6	NA	TGTGCCAGCAGTTACGACAGTCCCTACGAGCAGTACTTC	CASSYDSPYEQYF
few	TRBJ1-5	TRBV5-6	NA	TGTGCCAGCAGCTCATCGGTGCGGCGGGATCAGCCCCAGCATTTT	CASSSSVRRDQPQHF
NA	TRBJ2-7	TRBV6-5	TRBD1	TGTGCCACCCCCGGGACAGACACCTACGAGCAGTACTTC	CATPGTDTYEQYF
NA	TRBJ2-1	TRBV24-1	NA	TGTGCCACCAGTGACAACAGCTACAATGAGCAGTTCTTC	CATSDNSYNEQFF
NA	TRBJ1-2	TRBV2	TRBD1	TGTGCCAGCAAAAGCGCTTTGGGACAGGGGAGGTATGGCTACACCTTC	CASKSALGQGRYGYTF
NA	TRBJ2-1	TRBV24-1	NA	TGTGCCACCAGTCCCCCTAGCTCCTACAATGAGCAGTTCTTC	CATSPPSSYNEQFF
NA	TRBJ2-5	TRBV29-1	NA	TGCAGCGCCCACAGGGTAGGGCAGACCCAGTACTTC	CSAHRVGQTQYF
NA	TRBJ2-2	TRBV6-4	NA	TGTGCCAGCAGTGACAGTACTAGCCCCACCGGGGAGCTGTTTTTT	CASSDSTSPTGELFF
NA	TRBJ2-5	TRBV3-1/TRBV3-2	TRBD2	TGTGCCAGCAGCCAGAGCGGGAGCGGGGGAGAGACCCAGTACTTC	CASSQSGSGGETQYF
NA	TRBJ2-1	TRBV7-3	NA	TGTGCCAGCGCAGCGGAACCCTCCTACAATGAGCAGTTCTTC	CASAAEPSYNEQFF
NA	TRBJ2-7	TRBV5-6	NA	TGTGCCAGCAGCTCGGGGTGGGGTCAGGCAGACTTC	CASSSGWGQADF
NA	TRBJ1-1	TRBV15	NA	TGTGCCACCAGCAGAGAGGGGGGGAACACTGAAGCTTTCTTT	CATSREGGNTEAFF
NA	TRBJ1-6	TRBV6-1	NA	TGTGCCAGCAGTGAAGAATTGAGTAATTCACCCCTCCACTTT	CASSEELSNSPLHF
once	TRBJ1-2	TRBV28	TRBD1	TGTGCCAGCAGTGAAGGGGGCTGGTATGGCTACACCTTC	CASSEGGWYGYTF